The 14 T cell receptor beta chains given below trace back to one sample, sequenced in a study of identical twins. TCRdb analysed the 5' RACE reads with MiXCR anew, one entry per CDR3 protein. Among a few hundred thousand distinct CDR3 sequences, more than 9% were seen once, and the ten largest hold 2.5% to 3.5%. These data were likewise used in another study, on yellow fever vaccine responses in identical twins.

Sequencing input: PBMCs. All receptors come from a woman aged 18-29 years in good health.

This clonotype was counted many times. The rearrangement uses TRBV27 and TRBJ2-6; 7 bases are a match to TRBD1. J gave up 0 bases and V 6 bases, and 8 bases lay outside the gene matches. Germline values: CDR1 MNHEY, CDR2 SMNVEV (reference sequence). The CDR3 covers 17 residues. The CDR3 region has the DNA TGTGCCAGCAGCCGGGACAGAGATAGCTCTGGGGCCAACGTCCTGACTTTC. The encoded protein is CASSRDRDSSGANVLTF. Complete variable domain (other parts from reference TRBV27 and TRBJ2-6): EAQVTQNPRYLITVTGKKLTVTCSQNMNHEYMSWYRQDPGLGLRQIYYSMNVEVTDKGDVPEGYKVSRKEKRNFPLILESPSPNQTSLYFCASSRDRDSSGANVLTFGAGSRLTVL.

This clonotype was seen a few times. The chain combines TRBV13 with TRBJ1-1; D is perhaps TRBD1 (5 bases). V gave up 1 base and J gave up 5 bases, with 11 bases separating them. This CDR3 is built from 14 residues. Germline loops: CDR1 PRHDT, CDR2 FYEKMQ (reference sequence). The CDR3 sequence: CASSLVAGRTEAFF. The CDR3 DNA reads as TGTGCCAGCAGCTTAGTAGCAGGGCGAACTGAAGCTTTCTTT.

The V gene is TRBV28, the J gene TRBJ2-7; D might be TRBD1 or TRBD2, each matching 5 bases. Trimming pared 2 bases from V and 2 bases from J, leaving 13 bases between. Germline V gene sequence: CDR1 MDHEN, CDR2 SYDVKM. CDR3 length equals 15 residues. CDR3 sequence (DNA): TGTGCCAGCAGTTTAGGGACCAGTAAAACCTACGAGCAGTACTTC. This gives the protein CASSLGTSKTYEQYF.

This clonotype has a handful of counts. This chain joins TRBV2 and TRBJ2-5; unclear D gene. The germline V and J ends were trimmed by 0 bases and 5 bases, with 10 bases remaining between them. The CDR3 extends over 14 amino acids. Germline V lookup: CDR1 SNHLY, CDR2 FYNNEI. The CDR3 DNA follows: TGTGCCAGCAGTGAAGCGCGGTCGGGTGAGACCCAGTACTTC. Protein: CASSEARSGETQYF.

This clonotype came up a few times. The chain uses TRBV20-1 and TRBJ2-1; D might be TRBD2 (5 bases). CDR1 DFQATT and CDR2 SNEGSKA come from the germline V gene (reference sequence). V was pared by 0 bases and J by 5 bases, with 17 bases between. CDR3 length: 16 amino acids. The CDR3 loop is CSARDSSGYLDNEQFF. DNA of the CDR3: TGCAGTGCTAGAGATTCTTCGGGATATCTGGACAATGAGCAGTTCTTC.

This chain joins TRBV27 and TRBJ1-2, with 8 positions matching TRBD1. V was clipped by 6 bases and J by 7 bases; unmatched bases: 10. The CDR3 is 14 residues long. Per germline, CDR1 MNHEY and CDR2 SMNVEV (reference sequence). The CDR3 DNA follows: TGTGCCAGCAGATCAGGGGGCGCGGCCGGTGGCTACACCTTC. Translated, it gives CASRSGGAAGGYTF.

There are many counts of this clonotype. CDR3 in amino acids: CASSLGQADYYGYTF. The DNA for the CDR3 is TGTGCCAGCAGCTTGGGACAGGCTGACTACTATGGCTACACCTTC. The chain joins TRBV7-2 to TRBJ1-2; 8 bases agree with TRBD1. The V gene's germline CDR1 is SGHTA and CDR2 FQGNSA. The CDR3 is 15 amino acids. After removal of 3 bases from V and 3 bases from J, the junction contained 6 bases not matched to a gene.

The chain recombines TRBV6-2 or TRBV6-3 with TRBJ2-7; 7 nucleotides line up with TRBD1. Trimming cost V 7 bases and J 0 bases; bases outside gene matches: 12. This CDR3 contains 16 residues. Germline loops: CDR1 MNHEY, CDR2 SVGEGT. CDR3 sequence (DNA): TGTGCCAGCATGTCGGGCGGCAGGGGGATCTCCTACGAGCAGTACTTC. This gives the protein CASMSGGRGISYEQYF.

The chain couples TRBV20-1 to TRBJ2-3; D ambiguous. Germline V lookup: CDR1 DFQATT, CDR2 SNEGSKA (reference sequence). The CDR3 consists of 18 residues. DNA for the CDR3: TGCAGCGTAGCTTTGGTCGGATTTGCGGAGCACTACACAGATACGCAGTATTTT. It translates to CSVALVGFAEHYTDTQYF.

This clonotype has at least ten counts. The genes are TRBV12-3 or TRBV12-4 and TRBJ1-1, with D perhaps TRBD1 (5 bases). The CDR3 consists of 13 residues. Trimming removed 6 bases at V and 5 bases at J, with 13 bases between. The CDR3 loop is CASSRDSITEAFF. Here the CDR3 DNA reads TGTGCCAGCAGCCGGGACTCCATAACTGAAGCTTTCTTT.

This clonotype was counted ten times or more. The chain couples TRBV5-1 to TRBJ2-4; the D is unclear. Per germline, CDR1 SGHRS and CDR2 YFSETQ. V was trimmed by 0 bases and J by 0 bases, leaving 7 bases between them. The length of the CDR3 is 15 residues. Here the CDR3 reads CASSLDLLAKNIQYF. For the CDR3, the DNA is TGCGCCAGCAGCTTGGACTTGCTAGCCAAAAACATTCAGTACTTC. Filled out from reference TRBV5-1 and TRBJ2-4, the complete variable domain reads KAGVTQTPRYLIKTRGQQVTLSCSPISGHRSVSWYQQTPGQGLQFLFEYFSETQRNKGNFPGRFSGRQFSNSRSEMNVSTLELGDSALYLCASSLDLLAKNIQYFGAGTRLSVL.

The CDR3 coding sequence is TGTGCCAGCAGCCAAGGACATGAGGGTGTCTACGAGCAGTACTTC. Translation gives CASSQGHEGVYEQYF. The chain recombines TRBV4-2 with TRBJ2-7, with D possibly TRBD2 on 5 matching bases. The CDR3 length is 15 residues. The ends were cut back, 1 base at V and 3 bases at J, with 13 bases in the middle. Germline CDR1 reads LGHNA; CDR2 reads YNFKEQ.

V is TRBV11-2 and J is TRBJ2-3; a weak D match, TRBD2 (6 bases). V was clipped by 3 bases and J by 2 bases, with 15 bases between them. This CDR3 is built from 16 residues. Germline V gives CDR1 SGHAT, CDR2 FQNNGV. The CDR3 DNA reads TGTGCCAGCAGCTTCCGCTTAGCGGTAAACACAGATACGCAGTATTTT. This gives the protein CASSFRLAVNTDTQYF.

This clonotype was counted once. The J gene is TRBJ2-2, the V gene TRBV19; D remains unclear. Germline assignment: CDR1 LNHDA and CDR2 SQIVND (reference sequence). Trimming pared 3 bases from V and 0 bases from J, leaving 11 bases between. The length of the CDR3 is 16 residues. As DNA, the CDR3 is TGTGCCAGTAGTATCTTCCAGCAGGCGAACACCGGGGAGCTGTTTTTT. This translates into CASSIFQQANTGELFF.